These 11 T cell receptor beta chains share one sample of origin, sequenced in a study of cytomegalovirus exposure and HLA in healthy donors. Assay: immunoSEQ multiplex PCR; the TCRdb copy retains only in-frame clones and omits some. The top ten clones hold 16% of a sample with fewer than 200,000 clones, 85% of them seen once. The sequencing sample was made of PBMCs. All receptors derive from a man between 18 and 29 years old in good health and CMV-seropositive.

The chain joins TRBV18 to TRBJ2-7; 10 bases match TRBD2. The germline CDR1 and CDR2 sequences are KGHSH and LQKENI. The CDR3 runs 16 residues. V lost 4 bases, J lost 3 bases, and 9 bases stayed unmatched. CDR3 in DNA: TGTGCCAGCTCACTTCCCGGGACTAGCGCAAACTACGAGCAGTACTTC. Translating it yields CASSLPGTSANYEQYF.

The chain has TRBV28 and TRBJ1-1; D is possibly TRBD1 (6 bases). Trimming shortened V by 6 bases and J by 0 bases, and 14 bases separated the two germline ends. This CDR3 comprises 15 residues. Germline lookup yields CDR1 MDHEN and CDR2 SYDVKM. CDR3 in amino acids: CASSLSGHVNTEAFF. As DNA, the CDR3 is TGTGCCAGCAGCCTTTCGGGACACGTGAACACTGAAGCTTTCTTT.

The rearrangement uses TRBV11-2 and TRBJ2-1; 9 bases are a match to TRBD1. V was pared by 5 bases and J by 2 bases, with 10 bases of the junction left unmatched. Germline CDR1 is SGHAT and CDR2 is FQNNGV. The CDR3 length is 17 residues. The CDR3, as DNA: TGTGCCAGCAGCGCGGGACAGGGTAGGGTCCCCTACAATGAGCAGTTCTTC. This gives the protein CASSAGQGRVPYNEQFF.

The chain uses TRBV9 and TRBJ2-1; 8 bases fit TRBD2. In germline, CDR1 is SGDLS, CDR2 YYNGEE. Trimming cost V 0 bases and J 4 bases; bases outside gene matches: 6. The CDR3 covers 16 residues. The CDR3 loop reads CASSVGGAGAYNEQFF. As DNA, the CDR3 is TGTGCCAGCAGCGTAGGGGGAGCGGGGGCTTACAATGAGCAGTTCTTC. The full variable domain, its missing parts supplied by reference TRBV9 and TRBJ2-1, is DSGVTQTPKHLITATGQRVTLRCSPRSGDLSVYWYQQSLDQGLQFLIQYYNGEERAKGNILERFSAQQFPDLHSELNLSSLELGDSALYFCASSVGGAGAYNEQFFGPGTRLTVL.

The chain recombines TRBV4-1 with TRBJ2-3, with TRBD1 matching over 8 bases. V lost 1 base to trimming and J lost 5 bases; unmatched junction nucleotides: 11. The CDR3 spans 17 residues. In germline, CDR1 is MGHRA, CDR2 YSYEKL. CDR3 nucleotide sequence: TGCGCCAGCAGCCAAGTCGGATTTATCAGGGGGCGAGATACGCAGTATTTT. It is translated as CASSQVGFIRGRDTQYF.

The chain's CDR3 is CASSLQLNTEAFF. CDR3 sequence (DNA): TGTGCCAGCAGTTTACAGTTGAACACTGAAGCTTTCTTT. This chain connects TRBV6-5 to TRBJ1-1, with D hard to call. The CDR3 length is 13 residues. The germline gives CDR1 MNHEY, CDR2 SVGAGI. Trimming left V 4 bases short and J 0 bases short, with 6 bases between.

CDR3 sequence reads: CASSFLAEGYEQYF. The CDR3 DNA sequence: TGTGCCAGCAGTTTTCTAGCGGAGGGCTACGAGCAGTACTTC. The gene calls are TRBV27 and TRBJ2-7, with 7 bases aligning to TRBD2. V was clipped by 3 bases and J by 3 bases; unmatched bases: 5. Germline CDR1 MNHEY, CDR2 SMNVEV (reference sequence). The CDR3 sequence is 14 residues long.

The chain recombines TRBV4-2 with TRBJ2-1; no reliable D call. The length of the CDR3 is 14 residues. Germline values: CDR1 LGHNA, CDR2 YNFKEQ. V dropped 0 bases and J dropped 8 bases, with 11 bases sitting between them. The CDR3: CASSQDLGAYEQFF. In nucleotides, the CDR3 is TGTGCCAGCAGCCAAGATCTAGGAGCTTATGAGCAGTTCTTC.

The rearrangement links TRBV25-1 to TRBJ2-7; 8 bases are a match to TRBD2. Trimming took 11 bases from V and 4 from J; bases not matched to a gene: 19. In germline, CDR1 is MGHDK, CDR2 SYGVNS. The CDR3 contains 16 residues. CDR3 DNA sequence: TGTGCCTCTCAAGGCAGCGGGAGCGGAAAGAGATACGAGCAGTACTTC. Amino acid sequence: CASQGSGSGKRYEQYF.

This rearrangement joins TRBV2 to TRBJ1-1; no clear D. Deletions cut 3 bases from V and 5 bases from J, with 10 bases between. The CDR3 length is 13 residues. The germline V gene encodes CDR1 SNHLY and CDR2 FYNNEI. The CDR3 DNA sequence: TGTGCCAGCAGTGAGGAGGGAGGGACTGAAGCTTTCTTT. Translating it yields CASSEEGGTEAFF.

This clone was found once. V usage is TRBV13 and J usage is TRBJ1-1; D is unclear. Germline V CDR1 and CDR2: PRHDT, FYEKMQ (reference sequence). V was pared by 4 bases and J by 10 bases, with 16 bases between. The CDR3 contains 13 residues. The CDR3 here is CASSSPAGLTAFF. DNA for the CDR3: TGTGCCAGCAGCTCCCCAGCGGGGTTGACAGCTTTCTTT.